A selection of T cell receptor beta chains follows, all from one sample in a study of cytomegalovirus exposure and HLA in healthy donors. Here immunoSEQ multiplex PCR was the method, and the copy in TCRdb shows in-frame clones only, minus some. The sample yields 140,000 or so clones, of which the top ten take up 0.8% to 1%. The sample comprised PBMCs. The receptors come from a male donor in good health and CMV-seronegative. CDR3s include the opening cysteine and the closing phenylalanine or tryptophan. Each record gives: J gene, V gene, D gene, CDR3 protein, CDR3 DNA. A D gene is named only where the DNA matches it firmly.

TRBJ2-7	TRBV7-9	TRBD2	CASSLGGSGGYEQYF	TGTGCCAGCAGCTTAGGGGGTAGCGGGGGATACGAGCAGTACTTC
TRBJ1-1	TRBV6-5	.	CASSYLPPREGAFF	TGTGCCAGCAGTTACTTACCCCCTCGGGAGGGGGCTTTCTTT
TRBJ2-7	TRBV6-4	TRBD2	CASSPAAGDVNEQYF	TGTGCCAGCAGTCCTGCAGCGGGAGATGTCAACGAGCAGTACTTC
TRBJ2-2	TRBV7-8	TRBD2	CASSLARGLAGGPSDTGELFF	TGTGCCAGCAGCTTAGCGAGGGGGCTAGCGGGGGGGCCTTCGGACACCGGGGAGCTGTTTTTT
TRBJ1-5	TRBV6-6	TRBD1	CASSWDLTGGSQPQHF	TGTGCCAGCAGTTGGGACCTAACAGGGGGTAGTCAGCCCCAGCATTTT
TRBJ1-5	TRBV23-1	TRBD1	CASSPPGQGCNQPQHF	TGCGCCAGCAGTCCCCCGGGACAGGGGTGCAATCAGCCCCAGCATTTT
TRBJ1-6	TRBV6-1	.	CASSDGGGSYNSPLHF	TGTGCCAGCAGTGATGGGGGAGGGTCCTATAATTCACCCCTCCACTTT
TRBJ2-2	TRBV4-1	TRBD2	CASSQDPLAGWNTGELFF	TGCGCCAGCAGCCAAGATCCCCTAGCGGGGTGGAACACCGGGGAGCTGTTTTTT
TRBJ2-1	TRBV14	TRBD2	CASSQDFAGTSGKSSYNEQFF	TGTGCCAGCAGCCAAGACTTTGCCGGGACTAGCGGGAAGAGCTCCTACAATGAGCAGTTCTTC
TRBJ1-5	TRBV18	TRBD1	CASSIVGTGGGNQPQHF	TGTGCCAGCTCCATAGTCGGGACAGGGGGCGGCAATCAGCCCCAGCATTTT
TRBJ1-5	TRBV4-2	.	CASSQGGLDQPQHF	TGTGCCAGCAGCCAAGGGGGACTCGATCAGCCCCAGCATTTT
TRBJ2-7	TRBV5-1	.	CASSFTLGHFYEQYF	TGCGCCAGCAGCTTTACCCTGGGACACTTCTACGAGCAGTACTTC
TRBJ1-5	TRBV6-5	TRBD1	CASSQGAFQPQHF	TGTGCCAGCAGTCAGGGGGCCTTTCAGCCCCAGCATTTT
TRBJ1-5	TRBV18	.	CASSRPGEQPQHF	TGTGCCAGCTCACGACCGGGCGAGCAGCCCCAGCATTTT
TRBJ2-3	TRBV19	.	CASSNGVREGDTQYF	TGTGCCAGTAGTAACGGGGTCCGGGAAGGGGATACGCAGTATTTT
TRBJ2-7	TRBV4-3	.	CASSPSGGRGSGEQYF	TGCGCCAGCAGCCCGAGTGGGGGAAGGGGGTCGGGCGAGCAGTACTTC
TRBJ2-1	TRBV11-2	TRBD1	CASSPGTGGLASYNEQFF	TGTGCCAGCAGCCCCGGGACAGGGGGGCTAGCGAGTTACAATGAGCAGTTCTTC
TRBJ2-3	TRBV9	TRBD1	CASSIGQGGPDTQYF	TGTGCCAGCAGCATCGGACAGGGGGGTCCAGATACGCAGTATTTT
TRBJ2-7	TRBV7-9	.	CASSEDTFSYEQYF	TGTGCCAGCAGCGAGGACACATTTTCCTACGAGCAGTACTTC
TRBJ1-2	TRBV29-1	TRBD1	CSVEELGQGRFYYGYTF	TGCAGCGTTGAAGAGCTAGGACAGGGGAGGTTCTACTATGGCTACACCTTC
TRBJ1-1	TRBV4-3	TRBD1	CASSQGQAPAFF	TGCGCCAGCAGCCAGGGACAGGCTCCTGCTTTCTTT